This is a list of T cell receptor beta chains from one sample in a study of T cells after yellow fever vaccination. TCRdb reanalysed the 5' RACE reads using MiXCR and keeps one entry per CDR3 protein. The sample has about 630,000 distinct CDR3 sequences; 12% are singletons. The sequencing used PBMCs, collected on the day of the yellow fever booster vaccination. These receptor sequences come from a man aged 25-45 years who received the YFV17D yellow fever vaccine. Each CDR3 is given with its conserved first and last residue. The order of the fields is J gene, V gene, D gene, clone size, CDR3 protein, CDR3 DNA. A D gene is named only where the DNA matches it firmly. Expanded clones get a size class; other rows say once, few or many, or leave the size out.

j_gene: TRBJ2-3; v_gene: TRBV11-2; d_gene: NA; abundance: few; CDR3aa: CASSLVPATGTRSSTDTQYF; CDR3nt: TGTGCCAGCAGCTTAGTTCCGGCTACAGGGACCCGGTCGAGCACAGATACGCAGTATTTT
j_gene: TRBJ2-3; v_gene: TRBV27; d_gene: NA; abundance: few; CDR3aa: CASSLFFGSPKRTDTQYF; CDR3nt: TGTGCCAGCAGTTTATTTTTCGGGTCACCTAAACGCACAGATACGCAGTATTTT
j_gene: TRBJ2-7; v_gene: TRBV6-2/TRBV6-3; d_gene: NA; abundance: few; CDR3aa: CASSRTVGEQYF; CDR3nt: TGTGCCAGCAGCAGGACTGTAGGCGAGCAGTACTTC
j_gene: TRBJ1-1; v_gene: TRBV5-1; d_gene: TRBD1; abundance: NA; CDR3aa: CASSLTGDVSHTEAFF; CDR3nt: TGCGCCAGCAGCTTGACAGGGGACGTTAGCCACACTGAAGCTTTCTTT
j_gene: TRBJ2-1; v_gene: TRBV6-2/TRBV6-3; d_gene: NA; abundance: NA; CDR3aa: CASSYPSSYNKQFF; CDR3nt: TGTGCCAGCAGTTACCCGAGCTCCTACAATAAGCAGTTCTTC
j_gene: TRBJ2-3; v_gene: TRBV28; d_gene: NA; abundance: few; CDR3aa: CASSPVDWASLTDTQYF; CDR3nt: TGTGCCAGCAGCCCTGTTGATTGGGCGAGCCTCACAGATACGCAGTATTTT
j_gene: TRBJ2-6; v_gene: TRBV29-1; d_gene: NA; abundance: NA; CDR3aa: CSVVGVGANVLTF; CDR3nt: TGCAGCGTTGTCGGGGTTGGGGCCAACGTCCTGACTTTC
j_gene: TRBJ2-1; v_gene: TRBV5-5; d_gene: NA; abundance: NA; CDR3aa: CASSRRRAQSSYNEQFF; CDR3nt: TGTGCCAGCAGCCGGCGAAGGGCGCAGAGCTCCTACAATGAGCAGTTCTTC
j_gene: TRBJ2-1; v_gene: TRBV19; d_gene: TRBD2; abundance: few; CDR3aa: CASSKLAGEKGEQFF; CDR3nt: TGTGCCAGTAGTAAACTAGCGGGAGAGAAGGGTGAGCAGTTCTTC
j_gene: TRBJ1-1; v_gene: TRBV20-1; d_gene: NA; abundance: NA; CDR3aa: CSARRFVWGPNTEAFF; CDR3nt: TGCAGTGCTAGAAGGTTCGTTTGGGGGCCGAACACTGAAGCTTTCTTT
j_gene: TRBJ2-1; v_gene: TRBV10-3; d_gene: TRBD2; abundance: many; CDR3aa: CAIAPGGNEQFF; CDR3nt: TGTGCCATCGCGCCGGGAGGGAATGAGCAGTTCTTC
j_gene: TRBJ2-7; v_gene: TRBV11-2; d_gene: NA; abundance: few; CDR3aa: CASSLAGFTYEQYF; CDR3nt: TGTGCCAGCAGCTTAGCAGGGTTTACCTACGAGCAGTACTTC
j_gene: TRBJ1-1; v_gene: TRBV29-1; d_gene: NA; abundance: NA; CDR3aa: CSGQNQGSEAFF; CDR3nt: TGCAGCGGACAAAACCAGGGGTCTGAAGCTTTCTTT
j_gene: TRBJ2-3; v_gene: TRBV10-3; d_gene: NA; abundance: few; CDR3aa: CAISESMAVSTDTQYF; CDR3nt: TGTGCCATCAGTGAGTCAATGGCAGTCAGCACAGATACGCAGTATTTT
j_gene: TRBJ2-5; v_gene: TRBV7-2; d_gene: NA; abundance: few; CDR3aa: CASNQGDGRAQYF; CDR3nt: TGTGCCAGCAACCAAGGAGACGGCCGGGCCCAGTACTTC
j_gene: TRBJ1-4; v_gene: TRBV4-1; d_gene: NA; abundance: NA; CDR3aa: CASSQDVGKLFF; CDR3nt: TGCGCCAGCAGCCAAGATGTGGGAAAACTGTTTTTT
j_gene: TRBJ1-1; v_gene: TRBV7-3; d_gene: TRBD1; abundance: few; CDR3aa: CASSPQGAPLMNTEAFF; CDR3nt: TGTGCCAGCAGCCCACAGGGGGCACCCCTAATGAACACTGAAGCTTTCTTT
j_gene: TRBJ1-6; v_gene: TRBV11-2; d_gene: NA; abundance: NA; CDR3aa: CASSETPNNSPLHF; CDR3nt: TGTGCCAGCAGCGAGACTCCTAATAATTCACCCCTCCACTTT
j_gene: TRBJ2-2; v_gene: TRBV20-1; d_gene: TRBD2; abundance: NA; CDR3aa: CSARALTSGAPNTGELFF; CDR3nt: TGCAGTGCTAGAGCCCTGACTAGCGGGGCTCCGAACACCGGGGAGCTGTTTTTT
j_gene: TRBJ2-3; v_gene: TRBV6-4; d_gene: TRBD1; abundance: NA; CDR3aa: CASSEYRGDTDTQYF; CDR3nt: TGTGCCAGCAGTGAATACAGGGGCGACACAGATACGCAGTATTTT
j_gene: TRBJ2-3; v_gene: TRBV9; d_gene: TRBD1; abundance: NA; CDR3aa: CASSTRTGGRDTQYF; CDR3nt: TGTGCCAGCAGCACCCGGACAGGGGGCCGGGATACGCAGTATTTT
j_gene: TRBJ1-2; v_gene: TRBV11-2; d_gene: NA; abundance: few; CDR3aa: CASSRDTGKTSYGYTF; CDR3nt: TGTGCCAGCAGCCGCGATACAGGGAAAACGAGCTATGGCTACACCTTC
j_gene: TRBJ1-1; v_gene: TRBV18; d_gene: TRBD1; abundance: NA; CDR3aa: CASSLPPRTGYWNTEAFF; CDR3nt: TGTGCCAGCTCACTTCCCCCCAGGACAGGATACTGGAACACTGAAGCTTTCTTT
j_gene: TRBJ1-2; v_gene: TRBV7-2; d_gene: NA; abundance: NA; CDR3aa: CASSEGRVYGYTF; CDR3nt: TGTGCCAGCAGCGAGGGGAGGGTCTATGGCTACACCTTC
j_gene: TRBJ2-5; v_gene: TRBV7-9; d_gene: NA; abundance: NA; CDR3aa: CASSYRAMGETQYF; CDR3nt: TGTGCCAGCAGCTACAGGGCCATGGGGGAGACCCAGTACTTC
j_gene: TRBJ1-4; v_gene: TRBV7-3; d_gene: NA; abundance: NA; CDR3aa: CASSLQGGAQEKLFF; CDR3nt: TGTGCCAGCAGCTTACAGGGAGGGGCGCAAGAAAAACTGTTTTTT
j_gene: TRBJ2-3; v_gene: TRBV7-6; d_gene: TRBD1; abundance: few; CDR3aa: CASSLAPGQGAADTQYF; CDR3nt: TGTGCCAGCAGCTTAGCCCCGGGACAGGGGGCTGCAGATACGCAGTATTTT
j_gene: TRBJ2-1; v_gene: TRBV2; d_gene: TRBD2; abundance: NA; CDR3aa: CASGTSEINEQFF; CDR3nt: TGTGCCAGCGGGACTAGTGAAATCAATGAGCAGTTCTTC
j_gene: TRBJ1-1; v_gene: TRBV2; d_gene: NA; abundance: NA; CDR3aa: CASSVDYMNTEAFF; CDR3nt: TGTGCCAGCAGTGTGGACTATATGAACACTGAAGCTTTCTTT
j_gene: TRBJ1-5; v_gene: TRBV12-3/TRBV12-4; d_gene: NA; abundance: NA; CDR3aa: CASSRANQPQHF; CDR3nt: TGTGCCAGCAGTAGGGCAAATCAGCCCCAGCATTTT
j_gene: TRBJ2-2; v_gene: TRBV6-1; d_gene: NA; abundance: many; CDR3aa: CASSPPGRAGELFF; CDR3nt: TGTGCCAGCAGCCCTCCCGGCAGGGCCGGGGAGCTGTTTTTT
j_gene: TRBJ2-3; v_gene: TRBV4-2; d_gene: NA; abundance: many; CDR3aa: CASSPLSGGTQYF; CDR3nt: TGTGCCAGCAGCCCTCTAAGTGGCGGGACGCAGTATTTT
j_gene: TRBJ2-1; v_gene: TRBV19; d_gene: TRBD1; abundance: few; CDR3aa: CASSQQGANEQFF; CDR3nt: TGTGCCAGTAGTCAACAGGGGGCGAATGAGCAGTTCTTC
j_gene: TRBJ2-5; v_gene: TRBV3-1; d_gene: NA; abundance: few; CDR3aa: CASSVTVRETQYF; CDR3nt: TGTGCCAGCAGCGTGACAGTGAGGGAGACCCAGTACTTC
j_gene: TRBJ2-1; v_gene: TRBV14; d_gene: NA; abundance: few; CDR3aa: CASSQDRRAGQFF; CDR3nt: TGTGCCAGCAGCCAAGACCGGAGGGCCGGGCAGTTCTTC
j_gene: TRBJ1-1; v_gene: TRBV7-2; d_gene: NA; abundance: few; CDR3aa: CASSTLPNTEAFF; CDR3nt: TGTGCCAGCAGCACCCTCCCGAACACTGAAGCTTTCTTT
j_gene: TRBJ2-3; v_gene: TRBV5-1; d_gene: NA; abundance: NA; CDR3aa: CASSLATGTSTDTQYF; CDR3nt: TGCGCCAGCAGCTTGGCGACAGGTACTAGCACAGATACGCAGTATTTT
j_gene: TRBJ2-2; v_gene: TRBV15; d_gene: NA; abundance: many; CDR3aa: CAVGTPNTGELFF; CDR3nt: TGTGCCGTCGGGACTCCGAACACCGGGGAGCTGTTTTTT
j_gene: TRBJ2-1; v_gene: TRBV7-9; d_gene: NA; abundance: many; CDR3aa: CASSRAQGKQFF; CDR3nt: TGTGCCAGCAGCCGGGCTCAGGGGAAGCAGTTCTTC
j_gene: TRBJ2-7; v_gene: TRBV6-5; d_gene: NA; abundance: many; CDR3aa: CASSYEVGYEQYF; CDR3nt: TGTGCCAGCAGTTATGAGGTGGGATACGAGCAGTACTTC
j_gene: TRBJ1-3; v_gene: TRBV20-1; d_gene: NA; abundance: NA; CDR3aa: CSVASPGNTIYF; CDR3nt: TGCAGTGTGGCATCTCCCGGAAACACCATATATTTT
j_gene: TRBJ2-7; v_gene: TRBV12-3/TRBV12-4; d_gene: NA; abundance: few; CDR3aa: CASAGASYEQYF; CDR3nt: TGTGCCAGCGCAGGGGCTTCCTACGAGCAGTACTTC
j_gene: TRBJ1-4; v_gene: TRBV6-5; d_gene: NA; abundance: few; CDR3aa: CASSYRLATNEKLFF; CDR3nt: TGTGCCAGCAGTTACAGGCTTGCAACTAATGAAAAACTGTTTTTT
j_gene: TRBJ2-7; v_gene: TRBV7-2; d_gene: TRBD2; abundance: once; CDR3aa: CASRPRLAGAYEQYF; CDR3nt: TGTGCCAGCAGGCCCAGACTAGCGGGAGCTTACGAGCAGTACTTC
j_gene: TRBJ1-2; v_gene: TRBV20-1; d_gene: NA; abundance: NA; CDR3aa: CSAREIRGGVRGYTF; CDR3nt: TGCAGTGCTAGAGAAATAAGGGGAGGGGTGCGGGGCTACACCTTC
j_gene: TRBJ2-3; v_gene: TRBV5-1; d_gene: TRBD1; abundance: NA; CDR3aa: CASSVNPGQGADTQYF; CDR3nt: TGCGCCAGCAGCGTGAACCCGGGACAGGGAGCAGATACGCAGTATTTT
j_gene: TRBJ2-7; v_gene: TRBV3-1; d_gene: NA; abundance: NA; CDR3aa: CASSQGTLNSYEQYF; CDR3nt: TGTGCCAGCAGCCAAGGGACCCTGAACTCCTACGAGCAGTACTTC
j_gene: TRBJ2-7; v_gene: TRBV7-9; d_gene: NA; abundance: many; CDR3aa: CATFRASGPYEQYF; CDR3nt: TGTGCCACCTTCCGGGCCTCAGGACCCTACGAGCAGTACTTC
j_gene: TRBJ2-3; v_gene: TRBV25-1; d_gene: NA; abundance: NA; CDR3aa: CASSEYFSATDTQYF; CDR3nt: TGTGCCAGCAGTGAATATTTCAGTGCAACAGATACGCAGTATTTT
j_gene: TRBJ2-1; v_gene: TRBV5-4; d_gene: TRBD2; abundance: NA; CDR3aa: CASSYVRTSGIVDEQFF; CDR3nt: TGTGCCAGCAGCTATGTGAGAACTAGCGGGATAGTCGATGAGCAGTTCTTC
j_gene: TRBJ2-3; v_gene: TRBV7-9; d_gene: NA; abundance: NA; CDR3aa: CASSGVPPDTQYF; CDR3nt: TGTGCCAGCAGCGGGGTCCCCCCCGATACGCAGTATTTT
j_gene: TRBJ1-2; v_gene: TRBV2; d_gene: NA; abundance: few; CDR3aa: CASSLMAYGYTF; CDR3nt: TGTGCCAGCAGTTTGATGGCCTATGGCTACACCTTC
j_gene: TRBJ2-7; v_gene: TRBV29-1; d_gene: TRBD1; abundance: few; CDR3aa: CSVEKGPGTAYEQYF; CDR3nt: TGCAGCGTTGAAAAAGGCCCCGGGACAGCATACGAGCAGTACTTC
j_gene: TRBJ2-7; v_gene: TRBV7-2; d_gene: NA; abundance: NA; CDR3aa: CASSSRHSYEQYF; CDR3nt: TGTGCCAGCAGCTCCCGACACAGCTACGAGCAGTACTTC
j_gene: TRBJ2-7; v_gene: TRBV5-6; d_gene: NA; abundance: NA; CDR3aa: CASSAGTNYEQYF; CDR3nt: TGTGCCAGCAGCGCAGGGACAAATTACGAGCAGTACTTC
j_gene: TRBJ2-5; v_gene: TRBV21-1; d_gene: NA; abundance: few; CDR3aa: CASSGTLDTRLAQYF; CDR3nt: TGTGCCAGCAGCGGGACCTTGGACACACGTTTGGCCCAGTACTTC